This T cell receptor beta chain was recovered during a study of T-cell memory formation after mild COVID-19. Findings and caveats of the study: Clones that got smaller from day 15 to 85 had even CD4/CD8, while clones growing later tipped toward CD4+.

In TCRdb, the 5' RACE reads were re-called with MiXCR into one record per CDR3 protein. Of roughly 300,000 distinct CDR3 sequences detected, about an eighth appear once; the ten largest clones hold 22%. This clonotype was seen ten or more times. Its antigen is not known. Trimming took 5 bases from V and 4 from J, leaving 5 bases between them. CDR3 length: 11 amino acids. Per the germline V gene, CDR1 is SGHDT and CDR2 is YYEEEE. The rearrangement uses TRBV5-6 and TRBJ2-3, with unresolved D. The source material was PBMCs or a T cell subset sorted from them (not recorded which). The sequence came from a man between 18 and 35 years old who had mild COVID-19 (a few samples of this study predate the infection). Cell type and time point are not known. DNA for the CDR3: TGTGCCAGCAGTTTATCAGATACGCAGTATTTT. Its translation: CASSLSDTQYF. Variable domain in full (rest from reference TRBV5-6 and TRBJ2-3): DAGVTQSPTHLIKTRGQQVTLRCSPKSGHDTVSWYQQALGQGPQFIFQYYEEEERQRGNFPDRFSGHQFPNYSSELNVNALLLGDSALYLCASSLSDTQYFGPGTRLTVL.